This TCR beta chain was captured by sequencing in a study of Ad26.COV2.S vaccination and SARS-CoV-2 variants. The treatment was: 15 to 20 received Ad26.COV2.S at low or high dose, single or two shots; about 5 received placebo; per-sample allocation not given. After the first vaccine or placebo injection, samples were drawn on day 63. Whoever gave the sample was an adult aged 18-55 years in Boston. V lost 2 bases and J 3 bases, leaving 9 bases between the germline ends. The length of the CDR3 is 14 residues. The germline V gene encodes CDR1 SGDLS and CDR2 YYNGEE. Clones were read by immunoSEQ multiplex PCR, and TCRdb kept only the in-frame ones, dropping some. The sample consists of 430,000 or so clones, 89% of them appearing once.

This sequence originates from a person between 18 and 65 years old who received the Ad26.COV2.S COVID-19 vaccine or a placebo. Sequencing was performed on peripheral blood, taken in a trial of Ad26.COV2.S vaccine versus placebo. J is TRBJ2-1 and V is TRBV9; D uncertain. The CDR3 DNA follows: TGTGCCAGCAGCGTCGAGCCCCACTACAATGAGCAGTTCTTC. As protein: CASSVEPHYNEQFF.